These 30 T cell receptor beta chains came from one sample sequenced in a study of Graves' ophthalmopathy and Graves' hyperthyroidism. Transcripts of RNA were the source for amplifying TCR beta CDR3 regions. The first round was an RT-PCR with HTBI primers, and the second round was a multiplex PCR. Each CDR3 protein is one row after TCRdb ran MiXCR on the multiplex PCR reads. The table shows about 400,000 distinct CDR3 sequences, with more than 20% occurring only once. Source material: peripheral blood. Every receptor here comes from a woman aged 18-29 years with stable Graves' hyperthyroidism.

This clonotype has ten or more counts. The chain recombines TRBV20-1 with TRBJ2-7; 10 nucleotides align to TRBD2. The CDR3 is 14 amino acids. The V and J ends lost 3 bases and 1 base, in that order; junction bases with no gene match: 3. The germline V gene encodes CDR1 DFQATT and CDR2 SNEGSKA (reference sequence). The DNA for the CDR3 is TGCAGTGCTAGCCCTAGCGGGGGATCCTACGAGCAGTACTTC. Its translation is CSASPSGGSYEQYF.

This clonotype was counted ten times or more. The chain uses TRBV5-1 and TRBJ2-5; D might be TRBD1 or TRBD2, each matching 5 bases. V was cut by 0 bases and J by 1 base, with 7 bases left in between. Germline V gene sequence: CDR1 SGHRS, CDR2 YFSETQ. The CDR3 spans 14 residues. For the CDR3, the DNA is TGCGCCAGCAGCTTGGTTGGGGGCCAAGAGACCCAGTACTTC. It specifies CASSLVGGQETQYF. The full variable domain, with the rest looked up from reference TRBV5-1 and TRBJ2-5, is KAGVTQTPRYLIKTRGQQVTLSCSPISGHRSVSWYQQTPGQGLQFLFEYFSETQRNKGNFPGRFSGRQFSNSRSEMNVSTLELGDSALYLCASSLVGGQETQYFGPGTRLLVL.

There are many counts of this clonotype. The chain recombines TRBV6-4 with TRBJ2-2; 10 bases line up with TRBD2. This CDR3 is 15 amino acids long. Germline CDR1 MRHNA, CDR2 SNTAGT. V lost 0 bases, J lost 5 bases, and 0 bases stayed unmatched. In DNA form, the CDR3 reads TGTGCCAGCAGTGACTCGACTAGCGGGACCGGGGAGCTGTTTTTT. Translation: CASSDSTSGTGELFF.

The table lists this clonotype with many counts. This chain connects TRBV2 to TRBJ2-5, with D perhaps matching TRBD1 (6 bases). V lost 5 bases and J lost 4, with 11 bases in between. Germline loops: CDR1 SNHLY, CDR2 FYNNEI. The CDR3 is 13 amino acids. The CDR3 loop reads CASSRGSGETQYF. CDR3 sequence (DNA): TGTGCCAGCAGTAGGGGGTCGGGAGAGACCCAGTACTTC.

The chain joins TRBV5-1 to TRBJ2-1; D may be TRBD2 (6 bases). The V end lost 0 bases, the J end lost 7 bases, and 11 bases lay between the germline ends. This CDR3 comprises 14 residues. Looked up from germline, CDR1 is SGHRS and CDR2 is YFSETQ. CDR3 sequence reads: CASSLGLDLNEQFF. Here the CDR3 DNA reads TGCGCCAGCAGCTTGGGACTAGATCTTAATGAGCAGTTCTTC.

This clonotype was counted at least ten times. CDR3 in amino acids: CASTSIWNYEQYF. CDR3 nucleotides: TGTGCCAGCACATCAATTTGGAACTACGAGCAGTACTTC. The chain uses TRBV2 and TRBJ2-7; D call uncertain. CDR1 SNHLY and CDR2 FYNNEI come from the germline V gene. The CDR3 covers 13 residues. Trimming cost V 7 bases and J 3 bases, with 13 bases left between them.

The V gene is TRBV12-3 or TRBV12-4, the J gene TRBJ2-7; weak D call: TRBD1 (5 bases). CDR3 size: 13 residues. V gave up 3 bases and J gave up 6 bases, with 12 bases separating them. In nucleotides, the CDR3 is TGTGCCAGCAGTTTTCCAGGGTCGTCCGAGCAGTACTTC. Protein product: CASSFPGSSEQYF.

This clonotype was seen at least ten times. The chain couples TRBV7-2 to TRBJ1-3; a possible D gene is TRBD1 (5 bases). The V end lost 1 base, the J end lost 5 bases, and 9 bases lay between the germline ends. The CDR3 is 14 residues long. Germline V gene sequence: CDR1 SGHTA, CDR2 FQGNSA. In DNA, the CDR3 is TGTGCCAGCAGCTTAGTCGGGACTAGAAACACCATATATTTT. As protein: CASSLVGTRNTIYF.

V is TRBV30 and J is TRBJ1-5; D gene ambiguous. CDR1 and CDR2 (germline): GTSNPN, SVGIG (reference sequence). The CDR3 is 13 amino acids. Deletions cut 1 base from V and 10 bases from J, with 14 bases between. CDR3 sequence reads: CAWSGGSGSPQHF. DNA for the CDR3: TGTGCCTGGAGTGGGGGATCGGGAAGCCCCCAGCATTTT.

This clonotype appeared a few times. This sequence joins TRBV12-3 or TRBV12-4 and TRBJ1-5, with 7 bases matching TRBD1. This CDR3 comprises 16 residues. V dropped 5 bases and J dropped 5; count of bases not matched to a gene: 12. CDR3 amino acids: CASSSRQGGYHQPQHF. CDR3 bases: TGTGCCAGCAGTAGTCGACAGGGTGGTTACCATCAGCCCCAGCATTTT.

This clonotype was recorded many times. The CDR3 sequence is CASSPDLHTEAFF. In nucleotides, the CDR3 is TGTGCCAGCAGCCCCGATCTACACACTGAAGCTTTCTTT. J is TRBJ1-1 and V is TRBV12-3 or TRBV12-4; no clear D gene. The CDR3 consists of 13 residues. With 6 bases removed from V and 3 bases from J, the gap between germline ends came to 11 bases.

This clonotype has at least ten counts. The CDR3 loop is CASSQVSGNQPQHF. The CDR3 DNA reads TGTGCCAGCAGCCAAGTCAGTGGCAATCAGCCCCAGCATTTT. The gene calls are TRBV14 and TRBJ1-5; D remains ambiguous. V lost 1 base, J lost 2 bases, and 6 bases lay in between. This CDR3 has 14 amino acids. From germline, CDR1 is SGHDN and CDR2 FVKESK.

This clonotype was seen at least ten times. For the CDR3, the DNA is TGTGCCAGCAGGCTAGCGCCCACCTACGAGCAGTACTTC. Amino acid sequence: CASRLAPTYEQYF. The chain recombines TRBV28 with TRBJ2-7, with TRBD2 as a possible D gene (6 bases). Looked up from germline, CDR1 is MDHEN and CDR2 is SYDVKM. There are 13 residues in the CDR3. V was pared by 6 bases and J by 2 bases, with 11 bases between.

A word on this clonotype: An end of the junction does not agree with germline; a read error may underlie this. The chain has TRBV28 and TRBJ2-5; the D is unclear. Germline CDR1 and CDR2: MDHEN and SYDVKM. The CDR3 has 16 amino acids. CDR3 DNA: TGTGCCAGCAGTTTGCCCCCAGCACTTCTGCAAGAGACCGAGGACTTC. Translated, it gives CASSLPPALLQETEDF.

The chain recombines TRBV20-1 with TRBJ2-5, with 8 bases that match TRBD1. CDR3 length: 13 residues. Germline CDR1 DFQATT, CDR2 SNEGSKA (reference sequence). V shed 2 bases and J 5 bases; nucleotides not matched to a gene: 4. Here the CDR3 DNA reads TGCAGTGCTAGATGGACAGGGAGGGAGACCCAGTACTTC. It encodes CSARWTGRETQYF.

This clonotype was detected many times. The chain recombines TRBV12-3 or TRBV12-4 with TRBJ1-1; 8 bases map to TRBD1. This CDR3 contains 15 residues. The V segment lost 3 bases and the J segment 1 base; nucleotides outside the gene matches: 4. The CDR3, as DNA: TGTGCCAGCAGTTTCGGACAGGGAGGGAACACTGAAGCTTTCTTT. Protein: CASSFGQGGNTEAFF.

This clonotype has ten or more counts. Given a much more abundant clone one base away, this may be a read error. The chain couples TRBV6-1 to TRBJ2-7; D possibly corresponds to TRBD1 (5 bases). CDR1 and CDR2 (germline): MNHNS, SASEGT. CDR3 length equals 15 residues. DNA for the CDR3: TGTGCCAGCAGTGAAGGACTCTGGGGCTCCTGCGAGCAGTACTTC. It codes for CASSEGLWGSCEQYF.

This clonotype was detected many times. The V gene is TRBV11-3, the J gene TRBJ2-2; D remains ambiguous. This CDR3 spans 14 amino acids. V dropped 1 base and J dropped 4 bases, with 7 bases sitting between them. Germline V gene lookup returns CDR1 SGHNT and CDR2 YENEEA. CDR3 sequence (DNA): TGTGCCAGCAGCTTAGCGGGCACCACCGGGGAGCTGTTTTTT. The encoded protein is CASSLAGTTGELFF.

This clonotype has just a few counts. The chain joins TRBV5-1 to TRBJ2-1, with D perhaps matching TRBD2 (5 bases). Germline-derived CDR1 and CDR2 are SGHRS and YFSETQ. There are 17 residues in the CDR3. The V end lost 1 base, the J end lost 5 bases, and 19 bases lay between the germline ends. The CDR3 bases are TGCGCCAGCAGCTTGTATCCGGCGGGCCCTACCCACAATGAGCAGTTCTTC. Translating gives CASSLYPAGPTHNEQFF. Full variable domain (remainder filled in from reference TRBV5-1 and TRBJ2-1): KAGVTQTPRYLIKTRGQQVTLSCSPISGHRSVSWYQQTPGQGLQFLFEYFSETQRNKGNFPGRFSGRQFSNSRSEMNVSTLELGDSALYLCASSLYPAGPTHNEQFFGPGTRLTVL.

At least ten counts were recorded for this clonotype. The chain links TRBV20-1 to TRBJ2-5; 7 bases are shared with TRBD1. Trimming took 0 bases from V and 4 from J; bases not matched to a gene: 5. This CDR3 comprises 14 residues. Germline lookup yields CDR1 DFQATT and CDR2 SNEGSKA (reference sequence). CDR3 in amino acids: CSARDGDSLETQYF. CDR3 sequence (DNA): TGCAGTGCTAGAGATGGGGACAGCCTAGAGACCCAGTACTTC.

In its sample, this clonotype was seen many times. The J gene is TRBJ1-1, the V gene TRBV20-1; D gene ambiguous. V lost 5 bases, J lost 1 base, and 14 bases lay in between. Per germline, CDR1 DFQATT and CDR2 SNEGSKA (reference sequence). This CDR3 spans 14 amino acids. The CDR3: CSARGGISNTEAFF. Written as DNA, the CDR3 is TGCAGTGCTCGAGGTGGCATATCGAACACTGAAGCTTTCTTT.

V is TRBV14 and J is TRBJ2-7; a possible D gene is TRBD2 (5 bases). Germline V lookup: CDR1 SGHDN, CDR2 FVKESK. Trimming stripped 0 bases from V and 3 bases from J, with 9 bases between. This CDR3 spans 14 amino acids. This CDR3 is CASSQDTGFYEQYF. CDR3 in DNA: TGTGCCAGCAGCCAAGATACGGGATTCTACGAGCAGTACTTC.

The chain is built from TRBV15 and TRBJ1-5, with D maybe TRBD1 (5 bases). V shed 3 bases and J shed 1 base, with 13 bases lying between them. CDR1 and CDR2 from the germline V gene are LNHNV and YYDKDF (reference sequence). The CDR3 length is 16 residues. The DNA for the CDR3 is TGTGCCACCAGCAGTGGATCCAGGGCCAGCAATCAGCCCCAGCATTTT. It encodes CATSSGSRASNQPQHF.

This clonotype was seen repeatedly, ten times or more. The junction differs from germline at one of its ends, possibly a read error. This CDR3 reads CASTLRPTPSSYNSPLHF. As DNA, the CDR3 is TGTGCCAGCACCTTACGTCCCACACCCAGCTCCTATAATTCACCCCTCCACTTT. The V gene is TRBV11-2, the J gene TRBJ1-6; no clear D. The CDR3 spans 18 residues. Germline CDR1 and CDR2: SGHAT and FQNNGV.

Ten or more counts support this clonotype. This chain links TRBV20-1 with TRBJ1-5; the D gene is possibly TRBD1 (6 bases). Germline lookup yields CDR1 DFQATT and CDR2 SNEGSKA (reference sequence). The CDR3 runs to 13 residues. Trimming shortened V by 5 bases and J by 11 bases, and 19 bases separated the two germline ends. CDR3 region: CSASGTRDKAQHF. CDR3 DNA: TGCAGTGCTTCCGGGACAAGGGATAAAGCCCAGCATTTT.

This clonotype was seen many times. V gene TRBV20-1 combines with J gene TRBJ1-1; D gene uncertain. CDR3 length: 12 amino acids. Trimming cost V 1 base and J 1 base, with 4 bases left between them. Per germline, CDR1 DFQATT and CDR2 SNEGSKA (reference sequence). CDR3 residues: CSARGGNTEAFF. The CDR3 DNA reads TGCAGTGCTAGAGGGGGGAACACTGAAGCTTTCTTT.

This clonotype showed up many times. V usage is TRBV6-2 or TRBV6-3 and J usage is TRBJ2-7; 11 bases are shared with TRBD2. The CDR3 has 14 residues. V shed 5 bases and J 6 bases; nucleotides not matched to a gene: 6. The germline V gene encodes CDR1 MNHEY and CDR2 SVGEGT. The CDR3 loop reads CASSLAGGLSEQYF. The CDR3, as DNA: TGTGCCAGCAGTCTAGCGGGAGGCCTATCCGAGCAGTACTTC.

The chain employs TRBV5-4 and TRBJ2-5; D tentatively fits TRBD1 or TRBD2 (6 bases each). The germline V gene encodes CDR1 SGHNT and CDR2 YYREEE (reference sequence). Trimming took off 1 base at V and 3 bases at J, with 22 bases between the two ends. CDR3 length equals 18 residues. The CDR3 here is CASSLRGASGIPKETQYF. CDR3 DNA: TGTGCCAGCAGCTTGAGGGGGGCGAGCGGAATCCCTAAAGAGACCCAGTACTTC.

This clonotype was seen only once. The chain links TRBV27 to TRBJ2-5, with 11 bases lining up with TRBD2. Germline V gene lookup returns CDR1 MNHEY and CDR2 SMNVEV (reference sequence). The J segment lost 1 base and the V segment lost 6 bases, leaving 7 bases of the junction unmatched. The CDR3 has 16 residues. CDR3 loop: CASSPLAGGLQETQYF. The CDR3 DNA reads as TGTGCCAGCAGCCCTCTAGCGGGGGGCCTCCAAGAGACCCAGTACTTC.

The genes are TRBV20-1 and TRBJ2-5, with 7 nucleotides matching TRBD1. Germline V gene lookup returns CDR1 DFQATT and CDR2 SNEGSKA (reference sequence). J was trimmed by 1 base and V by 0 bases; bases with no gene match: 5. The CDR3 consists of 15 residues. The CDR3 here is CSARDTGQFQETQYF. CDR3 sequence (DNA): TGCAGTGCTAGAGACACGGGACAGTTCCAAGAGACCCAGTACTTC.